Each of the 13 T cell receptor beta chains below was sequenced from the same sample in a study of blood T cells in healthy people across ages. Together with a sample-barcoded 5' primer, a J-beta primer mix was included in a second PCR lasting about 6 to 11 cycles. MiXCR, run by TCRdb on the 5' RACE reads, gives a single entry per CDR3 protein. The table lists 1,300,000 or so distinct CDR3 sequences, around 55% of them singletons. Sequenced sample: blood. These receptors all stem from a man younger than 30 in good health.

This clonotype was counted between two and nine times. The chain links TRBV6-1 to TRBJ2-5, with TRBD1 as a possible D gene (5 bases). The J call may be wrong; the DNA end is better matched by TRBJ2-7. The CDR3 has 13 residues. In germline, CDR1 is MNHNS, CDR2 SASEGT. The CDR3 loop is CASREIQGYEQYF. CDR3 coding DNA: TGTGCCAGCAGAGAAATCCAGGGCTACGAGCAGTACTTC.

CDR3 coding DNA: TGTGCCAGCAGGGCCGTGGGGGAAGGCAGCAATCAGCCCCAGCATTTT. Encoded protein: CASRAVGEGSNQPQHF. This rearrangement joins TRBV27 to TRBJ1-5, with TRBD1 as a possible D gene (5 bases). Germline V gene lookup returns CDR1 MNHEY and CDR2 SMNVEV (reference sequence). There are 16 residues in the CDR3. V was cut by 6 bases and J by 1 base, with 16 bases left in between.

The rearrangement uses TRBV21-1 and TRBJ2-7. TRBV21-1 is listed as a pseudogene. The CDR3 is 11 residues long. The CDR3 nucleotides read TGTGCCAGCAGCAAAGATGACGAGCAGTACTTC. Its translation is CASSKDDEQYF.

The V gene is TRBV4-2, the J gene TRBJ2-7; TRBD2 aligns across 15 bases. V shed 4 bases, J shed 5 bases, and the junction held 12 bases outside the gene matches. Per germline, CDR1 LGHNA and CDR2 YNFKEQ. This CDR3 is built from 18 residues. In DNA, the CDR3 is TGTGCCAGCAGCCGTAAACCGGGACTAGCGGGAGGTTTGAACGAGCAGTACTTC. Translated, it gives CASSRKPGLAGGLNEQYF.

This clonotype appeared a few times. The rearrangement uses TRBV29-1 and TRBJ1-1; D call uncertain. The length of the CDR3 is 14 residues. With 4 bases removed from V and 6 bases from J, the gap between germline ends came to 18 bases. CDR1 and CDR2 (germline): SQVTM, ANQGSEA. CDR3 residues: CSVVPRGGFAEAFF. The DNA of the CDR3 is TGCAGCGTTGTACCCCGGGGAGGGTTCGCTGAAGCTTTCTTT. The full variable domain, completed using reference TRBV29-1 and TRBJ1-1, is SAVISQKPSRDICQRGTSLTIQCQVDSQVTMMFWYRQQPGQSLTLIATANQGSEATYESGFVIDKFPISRPNLTFSTLTVSNMSPEDSSIYLCSVVPRGGFAEAFFGQGTRLTVV.

The chain combines TRBV12-3 or TRBV12-4 with TRBJ1-1; 7 nucleotides match TRBD1. J was trimmed by 0 bases and V by 6 bases; bases with no gene match: 16. The CDR3 consists of 18 residues. The CDR3 DNA sequence: TGTGCCAGCAGCCGAGGGGGCAGGGGGATTCCGATGAACACTGAAGCTTTCTTT. It specifies CASSRGGRGIPMNTEAFF.

V and J are TRBV20-1 and TRBJ2-3; no clear D. Germline V gene lookup returns CDR1 DFQATT and CDR2 SNEGSKA (reference sequence). This CDR3 has 11 amino acids. V lost 3 bases to trimming and J lost 6 bases, with 7 bases between them. The CDR3 nucleotides are TGCAGTGCTAGTGGTTCGGATACGCAGTATTTT. Amino acids: CSASGSDTQYF.

This clonotype was counted only a few times. The V and J genes are TRBV29-1 and TRBJ1-1; no clear D gene. The ends were cut back, 0 bases at V and 1 base at J, with 6 bases in the middle. The CDR3 is 13 amino acids. Germline V lookup: CDR1 SQVTM, CDR2 ANQGSEA. CDR3 loop: CSVEEAENTEAFF. CDR3 DNA: TGCAGCGTTGAAGAGGCGGAGAACACTGAAGCTTTCTTT.

The chain has TRBV25-1 and TRBJ2-7, with D possibly matching TRBD1 (5 bases). V lost 1 base and J lost 6, with 16 bases in between. From germline, CDR1 is MGHDK and CDR2 SYGVNS. The CDR3 contains 15 residues. CDR3 amino acids: CASSESLVLGAEQYF. CDR3 nucleotides: TGTGCCAGCAGTGAATCTTTGGTGTTAGGGGCCGAGCAGTACTTC.

In this sample, this clonotype turned up once. The chain links TRBV9 to TRBJ2-3, with D unresolved. Germline V CDR1 and CDR2: SGDLS, YYNGEE. Trimming shortened V by 0 bases and J by 2 bases, and 7 bases separated the two germline ends. This CDR3 contains 14 residues. The CDR3 DNA reads TGTGCCAGCAGCGTAGTAACAGCCACAGATACGCAGTATTTT. It yields the protein CASSVVTATDTQYF.

The chain carries TRBV6-1 and TRBJ2-3; 16 nucleotides match TRBD2. Trimming removed 2 bases from V and 4 bases from J; junction bases left unmatched: 6. The length of the CDR3 is 18 residues. Germline V gene sequence: CDR1 MNHNS, CDR2 SASEGT. CDR3 sequence: CASSEFGTSGGAPDTQYF. CDR3 sequence (DNA): TGTGCCAGCAGTGAATTCGGGACTAGCGGGGGGGCCCCAGATACGCAGTATTTT.

The chain combines TRBV7-2 with TRBJ1-1; D perhaps matches TRBD1 (5 bases). V was shortened by 5 bases and J by 1 base, with 11 bases between the two germline ends. This CDR3 is built from 14 residues. Germline values: CDR1 SGHTA, CDR2 FQGNSA. Here the CDR3 DNA reads TGTGCCAGCAGCCCCTGGGGGGGGAACACTGAAGCTTTCTTT. Protein: CASSPWGGNTEAFF.

This chain connects TRBV6-2 or TRBV6-3 to TRBJ2-7, with D tentatively TRBD1 (6 bases). Trimming left V 9 bases short and J 6 bases short, with 9 bases between. This CDR3 comprises 10 residues. The germline gives CDR1 MNHEY, CDR2 SVGEGT. CDR3 nucleotide sequence: TGTGCCAGTCAGGGGTTCGAGCAGTACTTC. Encoded protein: CASQGFEQYF.